These T cell receptor beta chains were read from a single sample in a study of blood T cells in healthy people across ages. In TCRdb, the 5' RACE reads were re-called with MiXCR into one record per CDR3 protein. The sample includes some 1,800,000 distinct CDR3 sequences, roughly 43% of them seen just once. Sequencing was performed on blood. These receptors were obtained from a human donor in good health. CDR3s leave out the opening cysteine and the closing phenylalanine or tryptophan.

>TRBJ2-7|TRBV5-1
ASSLRPLSYEQY
>TRBJ2-1|TRBV5-1
ASSLIAGGRNEQF
>TRBJ2-7|TRBV20-1
SARGQINEQY
>TRBJ2-6|TRBV20-1
SARDAQGANVLT
>TRBJ2-2|TRBV12-3/TRBV12-4
ASRRWLGLNTGELF
>TRBJ2-1|TRBV20-1
SAWTSGGRSSYSEQF
>TRBJ2-1|TRBV12-3/TRBV12-4
ASSLLFGGINEQF
>TRBJ2-3|TRBV9
ASSPEAGGLIDTQY
>TRBJ1-2|TRBV7-9
ASSWGQPLNGYT
>TRBJ2-5|TRBV6-2/TRBV6-3
ASSWPSYTKETQY